The rows below give T cell receptor beta chains drawn from one sample of a study of Graves' ophthalmopathy and Graves' hyperthyroidism. TCRdb called the multiplex PCR reads again in MiXCR, with one record for every CDR3 protein. The table lists a few hundred thousand distinct CDR3 sequences, about a sixth of them singletons. The sequencing input was peripheral blood. These receptors all stem from an adult woman with stable Graves' hyperthyroidism. CDR3s include the opening cysteine and the closing phenylalanine or tryptophan. Rows give clone size only sometimes, using once, few, many, or a class for an expanded clone.

v_call	j_call	clone_size	cdr3_aa
TRBV12-5	TRBJ1-1	many	CASGLVIGRGTEAFF
TRBV11-2	TRBJ1-1	.	CATALRTEAFF
TRBV20-1	TRBJ2-7	many	CSARDWREDSYEQYF
TRBV30	TRBJ2-5	few	CAWNPDRASGETQYF
TRBV6-1	TRBJ2-7	many	CASSAWTSGSINEQYF
TRBV28	TRBJ1-1	many	CASSLMGAVDTEAFF
TRBV7-2	TRBJ1-5	.	CASSLLVSFNQPQHF
TRBV7-9	TRBJ2-3	few	CASSLATLTRDTQYF
TRBV6-1	TRBJ1-5	many	CAIRTGGEGQPQHF
TRBV12-3/TRBV12-4	TRBJ1-6	many	CASSFEGPGSYNSPLHF
TRBV2	TRBJ1-2	many	CASREHDTGYGYTF
TRBV5-1	TRBJ2-2	few	CASSFYRLSNTGELFF
TRBV9	TRBJ1-1	many	CASSYGQDTEAFF
TRBV6-1	TRBJ1-2	.	CASMRGGQVNGYTF
TRBV29-1	TRBJ2-5	many	CSVVGTSGETQYF
TRBV12-3/TRBV12-4	TRBJ1-6	many	CASSSTGQDNSPLHF
TRBV6-1	TRBJ1-6	.	CASRSLRAENSPLHF